The 13 T cell receptor beta chains listed next were all sequenced from one sample in a study of PD-L1 blockade in urothelial cancer. This table comes from immunoSEQ multiplex PCR, and its TCRdb copy is limited to in-frame clones, with some not included. Of about 51,000 clones listed, about 86% are singletons. The sequenced sample was PBMCs, obtained around atezolizumab (anti-PD-L1) treatment. These receptors were collected from a man in his sixties with urothelial cancer.

V gene TRBV7-9 combines with J gene TRBJ2-3; 7 bases fit TRBD1. The CDR3 contains 14 residues. Germline V gene lookup returns CDR1 SEHNR and CDR2 FQNEAQ (reference sequence). V was pared by 8 bases and J by 2 bases, with 7 bases of the junction left unmatched. CDR3 in amino acids: CASGRDRPTDTQYF. The CDR3 DNA is TGTGCCAGCGGAAGGGACAGACCCACAGATACGCAGTATTTT.

This chain connects TRBV10-3 to TRBJ1-1, with a tentative D call TRBD1 (5 bases). This CDR3 has 16 residues. V was pared by 5 bases and J by 2 bases, with 18 bases between. Germline-derived CDR1 and CDR2 are ENHRY and SYGVKD. CDR3 amino acids: CAISPSHVGTNTEAFF. DNA for the CDR3: TGTGCCATCAGTCCTAGCCATGTGGGGACTAACACTGAAGCTTTCTTT.

J is TRBJ1-6 and V is TRBV11-3; D uncertain. The germline V gene has CDR1 SGHNT and CDR2 YENEEA. V lost 0 bases to trimming and J lost 11 bases, with 11 bases between them. The CDR3 loop spans 14 amino acids. Here the CDR3 DNA reads TGTGCCAGCAGCTTAGACGCCGATTTAGCACCCCTCCACTTT. The encoded protein is CASSLDADLAPLHF.

J is TRBJ2-1 and V is TRBV7-3, with 9 bases lining up with TRBD1. This CDR3 contains 17 residues. V lost 5 bases to trimming and J lost 1 base; unmatched junction nucleotides: 9. In germline, CDR1 is SGHTA, CDR2 FQGTGA. Here the CDR3 DNA reads TGTGCCAGCAGCACCTCGGGACAGGGCGGATCCTACAATGAGCAGTTCTTC. Its translation: CASSTSGQGGSYNEQFF.

V usage is TRBV6-5 and J usage is TRBJ1-2, with 8 bases aligning to TRBD1. Germline assignment: CDR1 MNHEY and CDR2 SVGAGI. The CDR3 totals 13 residues. With 6 bases clipped from V and 4 bases from J, the junction kept 4 bases outside the gene matches. The DNA for the CDR3 is TGTGCCAGCAGCGAAACAGGGGGCTATGGCTACACCTTC. It encodes CASSETGGYGYTF.

This clone was picked up one time. The chain is built from TRBV9 and TRBJ1-6; 7 bases align to TRBD1. J lost 7 bases, V lost 4 bases, and 8 bases had no gene match. The CDR3 is 15 amino acids. Germline lookup yields CDR1 SGDLS and CDR2 YYNGEE. CDR3 DNA: TGTGCCAGCAGCCCTCACAGGGGATACAATTCACCCCTCCACTTT. This encodes CASSPHRGYNSPLHF.

The V gene is TRBV14, the J gene TRBJ2-7, with 7 positions matching TRBD1. This CDR3 comprises 18 residues. V lost 2 bases, J lost 5 bases, and 18 bases stayed unmatched. The V gene's germline CDR1 is SGHDN and CDR2 FVKESK. In DNA, the CDR3 is TGTGCCAGCAGCCAAAGTAGATGGAGTGGGACAGTGAGACACGAGCAGTACTTC. Amino acid sequence: CASSQSRWSGTVRHEQYF.

The V and J genes are TRBV6-1 and TRBJ1-1; D unclear. Germline loops: CDR1 MNHNS, CDR2 SASEGT. There are 12 residues in the CDR3. V lost 5 bases and J 3 bases, leaving 7 bases between the germline ends. In DNA form, the CDR3 reads TGTGCCAGCAGTCAGACTTACACTGAAGCTTTCTTT. Translating it yields CASSQTYTEAFF.

The genes are TRBV6-1 and TRBJ2-3; TRBD2 aligns across 7 bases. CDR3 length: 18 residues. V shed 0 bases and J 6 bases; nucleotides not matched to a gene: 15. CDR1 and CDR2 (germline): MNHNS, SASEGT. The CDR3 here is CASSEARGVQGMFDTQYF. As DNA, the CDR3 is TGTGCCAGCAGTGAAGCCCGGGGGGTCCAGGGAATGTTCGATACGCAGTATTTT.

The V gene is TRBV14, the J gene TRBJ1-2; no definite D call. This CDR3 region has 15 residues. V dropped 1 base and J dropped 1 base, with 10 bases sitting between them. The germline CDR1 and CDR2 sequences are SGHDN and FVKESK. The DNA of the CDR3 is TGTGCCAGCAGCCAAGGCGGGCTGTTTAACTATGGCTACACCTTC. The encoded protein is CASSQGGLFNYGYTF. Full variable domain (rest looked up from reference TRBV14 and TRBJ1-2): EAGVTQFPSHSVIEKGQTVTLRCDPISGHDNLYWYRRVMGKEIKFLLHFVKESKQDESGMPNNRFLAERTGGTYSTLKVQPAELEDSGVYFCASSQGGLFNYGYTFGSGTRLTVV.

The chain uses TRBV7-3 and TRBJ2-5; 15 bases fit TRBD2. In germline, CDR1 is SGHTA, CDR2 FQGTGA. CDR3 length: 17 residues. V was pared by 4 bases and J by 5 bases, with 8 bases of the junction left unmatched. CDR3 residues: CASSSGLAGGVGETQYF. The CDR3 region has the DNA TGTGCCAGCAGCTCGGGACTAGCGGGGGGCGTGGGGGAGACCCAGTACTTC.

The chain uses TRBV6-1 and TRBJ2-7, with 8 positions matching TRBD2. Germline CDR1 and CDR2: MNHNS and SASEGT. The CDR3 is 15 amino acids. V was clipped by 6 bases and J by 2 bases; unmatched bases: 9. CDR3 nucleotides: TGTGCCAGCAGGGGGCCGCACGGGGGGGCCTACGAGCAGTACTTC. Residues: CASRGPHGGAYEQYF.

This chain links TRBV10-3 with TRBJ2-1, with D perhaps matching TRBD1 (5 bases). The germline gives CDR1 ENHRY, CDR2 SYGVKD. Deletions cut 10 bases from V and 8 bases from J, with 21 bases between. The CDR3 runs 14 residues. The CDR3 loop is CATARSRDSDEQFF. The CDR3 DNA reads TGTGCCACCGCCCGAAGCAGGGATTCCGATGAGCAGTTCTTC.